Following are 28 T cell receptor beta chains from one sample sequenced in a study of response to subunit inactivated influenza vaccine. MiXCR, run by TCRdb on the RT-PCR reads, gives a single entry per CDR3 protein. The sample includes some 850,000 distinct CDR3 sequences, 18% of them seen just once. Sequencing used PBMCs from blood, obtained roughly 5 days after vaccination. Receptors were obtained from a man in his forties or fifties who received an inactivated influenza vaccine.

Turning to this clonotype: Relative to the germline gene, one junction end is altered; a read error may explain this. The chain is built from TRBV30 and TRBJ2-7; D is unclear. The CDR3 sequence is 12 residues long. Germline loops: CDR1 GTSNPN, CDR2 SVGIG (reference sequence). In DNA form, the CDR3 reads TGTGCCTGGAGTGGTGGTCCCTACGAGCAATACTTC. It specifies CAWSGGPYEQYF.

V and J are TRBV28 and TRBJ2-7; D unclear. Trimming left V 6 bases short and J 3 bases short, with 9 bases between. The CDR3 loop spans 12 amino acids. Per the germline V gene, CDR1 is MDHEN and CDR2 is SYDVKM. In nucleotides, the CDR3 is TGTGCCAGCAGATTAACGGACTACGAGCAGTACTTC. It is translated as CASRLTDYEQYF.

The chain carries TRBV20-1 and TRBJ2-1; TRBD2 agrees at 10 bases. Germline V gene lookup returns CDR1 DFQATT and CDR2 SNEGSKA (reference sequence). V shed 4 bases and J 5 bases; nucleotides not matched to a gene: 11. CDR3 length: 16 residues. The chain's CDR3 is CSAMSGGASRNNEQFF. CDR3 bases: TGCAGTGCTATGAGCGGGGGGGCCTCCCGGAACAATGAGCAGTTCTTC.

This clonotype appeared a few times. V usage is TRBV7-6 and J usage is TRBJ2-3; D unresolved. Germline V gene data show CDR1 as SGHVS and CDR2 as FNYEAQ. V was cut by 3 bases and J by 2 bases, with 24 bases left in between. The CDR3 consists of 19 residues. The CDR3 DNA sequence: TGTGCCAGCAGCTTCCGGCCCGCTGCATATGGCCGCCACACAGATACGCAGTATTTT. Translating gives CASSFRPAAYGRHTDTQYF.

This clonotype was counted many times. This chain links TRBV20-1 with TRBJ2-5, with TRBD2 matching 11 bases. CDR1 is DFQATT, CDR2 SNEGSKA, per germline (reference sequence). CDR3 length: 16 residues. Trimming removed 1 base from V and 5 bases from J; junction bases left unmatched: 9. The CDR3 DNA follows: TGCAGTGCTAGAGGACTAGCGGGGCGAGGGTCGGAGACCCAGTACTTC. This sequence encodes CSARGLAGRGSETQYF.

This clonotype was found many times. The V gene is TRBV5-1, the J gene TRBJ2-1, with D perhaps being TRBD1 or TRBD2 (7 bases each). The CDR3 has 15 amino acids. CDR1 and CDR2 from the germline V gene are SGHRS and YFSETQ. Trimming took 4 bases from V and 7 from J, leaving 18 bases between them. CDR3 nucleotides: TGCGCCAGCAGCCCAGGGGGGGCACGTTGGAATGAGCAGTTCTTC. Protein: CASSPGGARWNEQFF.

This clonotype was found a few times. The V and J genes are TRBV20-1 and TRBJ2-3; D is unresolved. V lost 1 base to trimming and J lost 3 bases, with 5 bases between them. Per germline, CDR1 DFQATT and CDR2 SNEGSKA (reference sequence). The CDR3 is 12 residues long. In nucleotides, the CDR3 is TGCAGTGCTAGAGTATTGACAGATACGCAGTATTTT. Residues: CSARVLTDTQYF.

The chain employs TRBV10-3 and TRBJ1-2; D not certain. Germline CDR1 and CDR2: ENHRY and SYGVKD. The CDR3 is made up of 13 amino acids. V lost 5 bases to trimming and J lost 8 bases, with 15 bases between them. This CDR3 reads CAISNRATIGYTF. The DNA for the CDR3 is TGTGCCATCAGTAATAGGGCGACTATAGGCTACACCTTC.

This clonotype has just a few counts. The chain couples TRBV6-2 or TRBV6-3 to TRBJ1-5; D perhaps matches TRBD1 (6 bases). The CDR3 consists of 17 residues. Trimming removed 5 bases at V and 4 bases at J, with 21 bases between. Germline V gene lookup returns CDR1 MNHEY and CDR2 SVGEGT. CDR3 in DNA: TGTGCCAGCAGTCATCACCTCGAAGGGACAACAAATCAGCCCCAGCATTTT. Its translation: CASSHHLEGTTNQPQHF.

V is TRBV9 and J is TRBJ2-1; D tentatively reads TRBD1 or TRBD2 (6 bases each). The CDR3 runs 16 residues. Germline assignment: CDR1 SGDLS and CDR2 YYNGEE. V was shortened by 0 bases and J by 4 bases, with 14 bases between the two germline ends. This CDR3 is CASSVDGGRGYNEQFF. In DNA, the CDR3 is TGTGCCAGCAGCGTAGATGGGGGGCGCGGGTACAATGAGCAGTTCTTC.

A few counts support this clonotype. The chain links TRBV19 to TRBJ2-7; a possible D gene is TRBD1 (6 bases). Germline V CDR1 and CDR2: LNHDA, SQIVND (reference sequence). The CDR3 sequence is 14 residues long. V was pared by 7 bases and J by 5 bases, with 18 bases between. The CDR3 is CASNDRTDPHEQYF. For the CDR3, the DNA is TGTGCCAGTAATGATAGGACAGATCCTCACGAGCAGTACTTC.

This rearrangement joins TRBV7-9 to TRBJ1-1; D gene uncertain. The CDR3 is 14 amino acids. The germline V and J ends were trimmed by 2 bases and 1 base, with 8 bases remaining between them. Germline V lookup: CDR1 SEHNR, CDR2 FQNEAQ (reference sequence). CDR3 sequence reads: CASSLSVGNTEAFF. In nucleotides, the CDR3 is TGTGCCAGCAGCTTATCAGTCGGGAACACTGAAGCTTTCTTT.

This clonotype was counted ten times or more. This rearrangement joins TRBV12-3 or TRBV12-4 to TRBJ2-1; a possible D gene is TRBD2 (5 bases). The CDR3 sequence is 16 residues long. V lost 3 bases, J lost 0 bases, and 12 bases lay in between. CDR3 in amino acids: CASSFRWESSYNEQFF. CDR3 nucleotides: TGTGCCAGCAGTTTTAGGTGGGAGAGCTCCTACAATGAGCAGTTCTTC.

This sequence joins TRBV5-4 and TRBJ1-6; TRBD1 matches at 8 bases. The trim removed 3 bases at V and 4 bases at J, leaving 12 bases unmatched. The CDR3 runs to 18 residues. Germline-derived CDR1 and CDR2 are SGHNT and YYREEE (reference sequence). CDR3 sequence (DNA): TGTGCCAGCAGCTCGCAGGGGGCCCTATACGAGTATAATTCACCCCTCCACTTT. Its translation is CASSSQGALYEYNSPLHF.

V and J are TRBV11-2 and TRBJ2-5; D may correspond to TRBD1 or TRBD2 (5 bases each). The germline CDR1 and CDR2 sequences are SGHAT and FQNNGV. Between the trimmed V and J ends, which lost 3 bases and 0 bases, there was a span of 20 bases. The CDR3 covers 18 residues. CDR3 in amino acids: CASSFPPRDVYHQETQYF. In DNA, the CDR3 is TGTGCCAGCAGCTTCCCCCCGAGGGACGTATACCACCAAGAGACCCAGTACTTC.

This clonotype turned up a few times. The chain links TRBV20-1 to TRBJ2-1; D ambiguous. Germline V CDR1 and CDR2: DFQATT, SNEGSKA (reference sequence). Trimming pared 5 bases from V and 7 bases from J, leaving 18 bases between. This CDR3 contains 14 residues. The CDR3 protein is CSAGSFGFGNEQFF. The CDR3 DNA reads TGCAGTGCTGGTTCTTTTGGATTCGGGAATGAGCAGTTCTTC.

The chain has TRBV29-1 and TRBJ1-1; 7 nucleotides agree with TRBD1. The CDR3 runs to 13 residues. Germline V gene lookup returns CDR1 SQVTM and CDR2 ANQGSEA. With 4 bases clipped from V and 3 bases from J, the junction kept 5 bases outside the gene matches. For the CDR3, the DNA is TGCAGCGTTGTGGCGCAGGGGGACACTGAAGCTTTCTTT. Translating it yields CSVVAQGDTEAFF.

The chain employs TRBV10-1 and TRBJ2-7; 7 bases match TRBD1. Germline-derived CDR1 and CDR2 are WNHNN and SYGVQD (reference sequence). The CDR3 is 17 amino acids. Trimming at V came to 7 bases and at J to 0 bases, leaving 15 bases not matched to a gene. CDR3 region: CASTQGPGQESSYEQYF. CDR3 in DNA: TGCGCCAGCACCCAGGGACCCGGACAGGAGAGCTCCTACGAGCAGTACTTC.

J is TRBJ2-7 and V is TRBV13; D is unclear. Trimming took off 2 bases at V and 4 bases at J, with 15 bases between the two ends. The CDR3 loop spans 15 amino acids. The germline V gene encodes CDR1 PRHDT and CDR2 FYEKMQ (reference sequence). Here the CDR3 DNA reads TGTGCCAGCAGCTTAACCATGGGCAGACGTTACGAGCAGTACTTC. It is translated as CASSLTMGRRYEQYF.

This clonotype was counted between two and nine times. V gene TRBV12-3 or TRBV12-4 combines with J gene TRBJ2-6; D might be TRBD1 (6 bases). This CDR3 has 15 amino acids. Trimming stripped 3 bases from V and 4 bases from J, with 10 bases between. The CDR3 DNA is TGTGCCAGCAGTTTCGGACAGACAGGGGCCAACGTCCTGACTTTC. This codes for CASSFGQTGANVLTF.

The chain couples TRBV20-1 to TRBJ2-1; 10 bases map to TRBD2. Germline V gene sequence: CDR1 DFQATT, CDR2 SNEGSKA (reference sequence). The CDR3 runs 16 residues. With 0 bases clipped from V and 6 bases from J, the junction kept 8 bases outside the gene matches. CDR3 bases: TGCAGTGCTAGAGACCCAGCGGGAGGGCCTCTCAATGAGCAGTTCTTC. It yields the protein CSARDPAGGPLNEQFF.

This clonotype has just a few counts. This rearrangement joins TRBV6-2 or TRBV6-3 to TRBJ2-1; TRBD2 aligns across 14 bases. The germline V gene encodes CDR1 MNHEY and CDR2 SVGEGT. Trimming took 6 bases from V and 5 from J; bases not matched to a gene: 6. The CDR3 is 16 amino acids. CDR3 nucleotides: TGTGCCAGCAGGCGACTAGCGGGGGGGCCACACAATGAGCAGTTCTTC. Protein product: CASRRLAGGPHNEQFF.

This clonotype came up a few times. The DNA of the CDR3 is TGCAGTGCTAGCAGGCTTACTTCCTACAATGAGCAGTTCTTC. Protein sequence: CSASRLTSYNEQFF. The chain employs TRBV20-1 and TRBJ2-1; D remains ambiguous. Germline V CDR1 and CDR2: DFQATT, SNEGSKA (reference sequence). CDR3 length: 14 amino acids. V shed 3 bases and J shed 1 base, with 10 bases lying between them.

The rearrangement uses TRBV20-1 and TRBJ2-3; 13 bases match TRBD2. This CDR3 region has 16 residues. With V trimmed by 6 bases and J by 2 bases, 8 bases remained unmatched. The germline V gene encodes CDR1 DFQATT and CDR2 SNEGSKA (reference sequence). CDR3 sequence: CSASRTSGGTTDTQYF. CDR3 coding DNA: TGCAGTGCCTCCAGGACTAGCGGGGGAACCACAGATACGCAGTATTTT.

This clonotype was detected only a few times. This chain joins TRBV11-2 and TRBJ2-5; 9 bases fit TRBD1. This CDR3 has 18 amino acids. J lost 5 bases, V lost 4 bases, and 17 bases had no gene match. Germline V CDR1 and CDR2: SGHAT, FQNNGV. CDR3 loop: CASSWALGTGTFAETQYF. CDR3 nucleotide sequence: TGTGCCAGCAGCTGGGCCCTCGGGACAGGGACGTTTGCGGAGACCCAGTACTTC.

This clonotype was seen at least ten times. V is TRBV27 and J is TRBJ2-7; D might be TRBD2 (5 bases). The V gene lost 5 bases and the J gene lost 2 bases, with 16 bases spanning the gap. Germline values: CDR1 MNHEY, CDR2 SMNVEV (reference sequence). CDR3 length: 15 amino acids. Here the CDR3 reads CASSTPRRGTYEQYF. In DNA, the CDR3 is TGTGCCAGCAGTACACCCAGACGAGGGACCTACGAGCAGTACTTC.

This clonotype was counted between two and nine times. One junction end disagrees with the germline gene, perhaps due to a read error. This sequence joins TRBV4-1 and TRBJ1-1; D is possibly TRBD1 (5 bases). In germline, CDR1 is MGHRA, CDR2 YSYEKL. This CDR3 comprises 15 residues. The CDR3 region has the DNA TGCGCCAGCTGCCAAGAAGGGGCCCTGAACACTGAAGCTTTCTTT. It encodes CASCQEGALNTEAFF.

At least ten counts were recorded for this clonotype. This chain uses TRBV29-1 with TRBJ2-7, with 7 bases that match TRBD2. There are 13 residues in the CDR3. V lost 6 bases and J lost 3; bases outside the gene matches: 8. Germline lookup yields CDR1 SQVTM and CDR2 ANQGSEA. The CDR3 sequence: CSVAGTINYEQYF. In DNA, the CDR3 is TGCAGCGTAGCCGGGACTATCAACTACGAGCAGTACTTC.